The 12 T cell receptor beta chains presented below share a single source sample, sequenced in a study of Ad26.COV2.S vaccination and SARS-CoV-2 variants. This sample's treatment: roughly 20 received Ad26.COV2.S at low or high dose, single or two shots; about 5 received placebo; per-sample allocation not given. Collection of samples fell on day 63 after the first vaccine or placebo injection. Clones were read by immunoSEQ multiplex PCR, and TCRdb kept only the in-frame ones, dropping some. The table lists 350,000 to 500,000 clones, around 91% of them singletons, with around 4.5% in the top ten. Sequencing was performed on peripheral blood, taken in a trial of Ad26.COV2.S vaccine versus placebo. These receptors all come from a person between 18 and 59 years old who received the Ad26.COV2.S COVID-19 vaccine or a placebo.

This chain joins TRBV7-8 and TRBJ2-7, with 9 bases matching TRBD1. Germline assignment: CDR1 SGHVS and CDR2 FQNEAQ. There are 15 residues in the CDR3. V shed 9 bases, J shed 3 bases, and the junction held 12 bases outside the gene matches. CDR3 region: CASNFGTGFFYEQYF. The CDR3 coding sequence is TGTGCCAGTAATTTCGGGACAGGGTTCTTCTACGAGCAGTACTTC. Full variable domain (missing parts from reference TRBV7-8 and TRBJ2-7): GAGVSQSPRYKVAKRGQDVALRCDPISGHVSLFWYQQALGQGPEFLTYFQNEAQLDKSGLPSDRFFAERPEGSVSTLKIQRTQQEDSAVYLCASNFGTGFFYEQYFGPGTRLTVT.

This clone was seen a single time. The DNA is left out, because the CDR3 cannot be placed on it with certainty; the CDR3 is given as TCRdb lists it. This CDR3 is CASSDLSGRATLGNEQFF. This chain joins TRBV6-4 and TRBJ2-1; TRBD2 reflects the table's D call only, with no check against the DNA. Germline V gene data show CDR1 as MRHNA and CDR2 as SNTAGT. The length of the CDR3 is 18 amino acids, counting both ends.

This chain links TRBV18 with TRBJ2-2; D possibly corresponds to TRBD1 (6 bases). The V end lost 3 bases, the J end lost 0 bases, and 20 bases lay between the germline ends. Germline CDR1 reads KGHSH; CDR2 reads LQKENI. The CDR3 spans 19 residues. The CDR3 reads CASSPRQVALAANTGELFF. Written as DNA, the CDR3 is TGTGCCAGCTCACCCAGACAGGTTGCCCTAGCCGCGAACACCGGGGAGCTGTTTTTT.

This clone was seen a handful of times. One junction end disagrees with the germline gene, perhaps due to a read error. The chain carries TRBV4-1 and TRBJ2-7, with 7 nucleotides matching TRBD2. Germline CDR1 MGHRA, CDR2 YSYEKL. The length of the CDR3 is 14 residues. The CDR3 sequence: CASSPGGSLTQLDF. CDR3 coding DNA: TGCGCCAGCAGCCCGGGAGGATCTCTCACCCAGTTGGACTTC.

The CDR3, as DNA: TGTGCCAGCAGCTCGACAGCCGGCACAGATACGCAGTATTTT. It yields the protein CASSSTAGTDTQYF. This chain joins TRBV7-9 and TRBJ2-3; D is perhaps TRBD1 (5 bases). Looked up from germline, CDR1 is SEHNR and CDR2 is FQNEAQ (reference sequence). V lost 4 bases to trimming and J lost 1 base, with 9 bases between them. CDR3 length equals 14 residues.

V and J are TRBV19 and TRBJ2-3; 12 bases fit TRBD1. The germline CDR1 and CDR2 sequences are LNHDA and SQIVND (reference sequence). CDR3 length equals 15 residues. With 4 bases clipped from V and 4 bases from J, the junction kept 3 bases outside the gene matches. The CDR3 DNA follows: TGTGCCAGTAGTAGGGGACAGGGGGCGGCAGATACGCAGTATTTT. Its translation is CASSRGQGAADTQYF.

Only a few counts were recorded for this clone. The chain is built from TRBV19 and TRBJ1-1; D gene uncertain. Germline V lookup: CDR1 LNHDA, CDR2 SQIVND (reference sequence). The germline V and J ends were trimmed by 9 bases and 5 bases, with 16 bases remaining between them. The CDR3 is 13 residues long. The CDR3 protein is CASSGPHGTEAFF. Written as DNA, the CDR3 is TGTGCCAGCTCGGGTCCCCATGGGACTGAAGCTTTCTTT.

The chain uses TRBV6-4 and TRBJ1-2; tentatively, D is TRBD1 (6 bases). V was pared by 4 bases and J by 4 bases, with 10 bases between. The CDR3 has 13 amino acids. Germline values: CDR1 MRHNA, CDR2 SNTAGT. Here the CDR3 reads CASSAGAGYGYTF. The CDR3 DNA reads as TGTGCCAGCAGTGCAGGGGCTGGCTATGGCTACACCTTC.

This chain joins TRBV28 and TRBJ1-2; 8 bases map to TRBD1. CDR3 length equals 16 residues. V was clipped by 6 bases and J by 5 bases; unmatched bases: 14. Per the germline V gene, CDR1 is MDHEN and CDR2 is SYDVKM. CDR3 nucleotide sequence: TGTGCCAGCAGGGCTGGGACAGGAGCCTCCCATTATGGCTACACCTTC. Protein: CASRAGTGASHYGYTF.

The chain employs TRBV19 and TRBJ1-2; possibly TRBD1 for D (5 bases). The V gene's germline CDR1 is LNHDA and CDR2 SQIVND (reference sequence). The germline V and J ends were trimmed by 2 bases and 1 base, with 8 bases remaining between them. The CDR3 is made up of 14 amino acids. This chain's CDR3 is CASSIQGSNYGYTF. The CDR3 DNA sequence: TGTGCCAGTAGTATACAGGGCAGTAACTATGGCTACACCTTC.

The chain has TRBV6-6 and TRBJ2-7; D is perhaps TRBD1 (6 bases). The germline V gene has CDR1 MNHNY and CDR2 SVGAGI (reference sequence). V was cut by 5 bases and J by 0 bases, with 14 bases left in between. The CDR3 has 15 amino acids. The CDR3 coding sequence is TGTGCCAGCAGTACGTTGACAGGCGGCTCCTACGAGCAGTACTTC. Protein sequence: CASSTLTGGSYEQYF.

The genes are TRBV6-2 or TRBV6-3 and TRBJ2-5, with 9 bases identical to TRBD2. Trimming at V came to 4 bases and at J to 0 bases, leaving 3 bases not matched to a gene. CDR3 length: 15 amino acids. Germline lookup yields CDR1 MNHEY and CDR2 SVGEGT. The CDR3 reads CASSFGGRDQETQYF. In nucleotides, the CDR3 is TGTGCCAGCAGTTTCGGCGGGAGGGACCAAGAGACCCAGTACTTC.